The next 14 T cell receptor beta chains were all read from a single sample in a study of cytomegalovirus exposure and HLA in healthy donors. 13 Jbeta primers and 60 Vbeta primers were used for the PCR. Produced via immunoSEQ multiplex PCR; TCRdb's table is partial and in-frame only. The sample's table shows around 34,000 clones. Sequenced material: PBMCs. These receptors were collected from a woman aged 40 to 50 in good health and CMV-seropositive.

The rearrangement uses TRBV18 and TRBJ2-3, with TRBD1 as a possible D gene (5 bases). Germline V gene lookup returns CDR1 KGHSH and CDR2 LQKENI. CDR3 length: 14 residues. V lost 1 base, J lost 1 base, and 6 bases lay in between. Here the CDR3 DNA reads TGTGCCAGCTCACCACTACAGGGCACAGATACGCAGTATTTT. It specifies CASSPLQGTDTQYF.

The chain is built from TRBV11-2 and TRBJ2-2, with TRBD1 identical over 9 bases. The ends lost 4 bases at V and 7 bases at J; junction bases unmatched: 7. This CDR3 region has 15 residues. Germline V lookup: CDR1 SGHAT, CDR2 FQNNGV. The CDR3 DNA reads TGTGCCAGCAGCTCACAACAGGGGGCTGGCGGGGAGCTGTTTTTT. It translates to CASSSQQGAGGELFF.

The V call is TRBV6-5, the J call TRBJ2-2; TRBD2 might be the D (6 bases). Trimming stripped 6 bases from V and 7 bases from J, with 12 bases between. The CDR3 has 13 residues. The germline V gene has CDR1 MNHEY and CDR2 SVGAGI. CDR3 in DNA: TGTGCCAGCAGGACTGGGGGGTTCGGGGAGCTGTTTTTT. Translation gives CASRTGGFGELFF.

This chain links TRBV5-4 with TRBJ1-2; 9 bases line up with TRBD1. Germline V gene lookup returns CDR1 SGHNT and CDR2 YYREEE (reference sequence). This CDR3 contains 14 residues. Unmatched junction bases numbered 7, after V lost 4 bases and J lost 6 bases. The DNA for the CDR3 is TGTGCCAGCAGCGGGGGGACAGGGAGAGATGGCTACACCTTC. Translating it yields CASSGGTGRDGYTF.

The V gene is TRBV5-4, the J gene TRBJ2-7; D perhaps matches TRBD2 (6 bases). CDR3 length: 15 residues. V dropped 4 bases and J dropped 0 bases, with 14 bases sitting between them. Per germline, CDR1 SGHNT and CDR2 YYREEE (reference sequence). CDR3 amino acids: CASSRPAGSSYEQYF. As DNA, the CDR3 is TGTGCCAGCAGCCGGCCGGCGGGGTCCTCCTACGAGCAGTACTTC.

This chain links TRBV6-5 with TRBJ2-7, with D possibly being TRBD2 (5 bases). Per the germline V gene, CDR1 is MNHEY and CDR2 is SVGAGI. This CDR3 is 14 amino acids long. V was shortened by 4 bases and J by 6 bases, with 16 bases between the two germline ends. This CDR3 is CASSFIATLTEQYF. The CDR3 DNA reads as TGTGCCAGCAGTTTTATAGCGACTCTCACCGAGCAGTACTTC.

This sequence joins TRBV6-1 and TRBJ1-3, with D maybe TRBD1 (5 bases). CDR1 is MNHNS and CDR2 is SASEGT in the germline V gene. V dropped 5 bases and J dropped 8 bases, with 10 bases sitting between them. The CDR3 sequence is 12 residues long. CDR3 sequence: CASSLGGDTIYF. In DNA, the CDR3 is TGTGCCAGCAGTTTGGGGGGAGACACCATATATTTT.

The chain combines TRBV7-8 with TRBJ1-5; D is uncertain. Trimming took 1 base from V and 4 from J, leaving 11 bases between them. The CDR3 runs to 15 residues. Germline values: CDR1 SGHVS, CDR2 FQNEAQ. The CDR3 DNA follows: TGTGCCAGCAGCTTAGGGAACTCGGGAAATCAGCCCCAGCATTTT. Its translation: CASSLGNSGNQPQHF.

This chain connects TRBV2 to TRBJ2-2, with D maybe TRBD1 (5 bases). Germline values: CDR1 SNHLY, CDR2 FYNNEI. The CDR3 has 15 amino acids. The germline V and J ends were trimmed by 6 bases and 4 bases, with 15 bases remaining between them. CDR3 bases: TGTGCCAGCAGGGTCAATAGTAGGGGCACCGGGGAGCTGTTTTTT. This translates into CASRVNSRGTGELFF.

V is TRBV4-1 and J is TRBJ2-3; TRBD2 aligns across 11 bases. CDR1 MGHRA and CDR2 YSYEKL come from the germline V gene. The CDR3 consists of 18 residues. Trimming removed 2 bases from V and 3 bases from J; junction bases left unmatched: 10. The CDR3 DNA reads TGCGCCAGCAGCCAATTAGCGGGAGGGCCCGGGGGTACAGATACGCAGTATTTT. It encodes CASSQLAGGPGGTDTQYF.

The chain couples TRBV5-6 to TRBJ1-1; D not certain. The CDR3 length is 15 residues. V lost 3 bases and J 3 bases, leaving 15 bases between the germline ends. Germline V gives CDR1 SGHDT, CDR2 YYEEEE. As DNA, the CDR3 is TGTGCCAGCAGCTCCGGACTCTTGGTCGACACTGAAGCTTTCTTT. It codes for CASSSGLLVDTEAFF.

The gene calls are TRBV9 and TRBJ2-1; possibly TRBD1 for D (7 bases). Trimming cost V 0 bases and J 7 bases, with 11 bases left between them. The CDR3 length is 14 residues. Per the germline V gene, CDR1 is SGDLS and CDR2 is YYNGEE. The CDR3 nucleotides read TGTGCCAGCAGCGTAGAAGCAGGGGGGAATGAGCAGTTCTTC. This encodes CASSVEAGGNEQFF.

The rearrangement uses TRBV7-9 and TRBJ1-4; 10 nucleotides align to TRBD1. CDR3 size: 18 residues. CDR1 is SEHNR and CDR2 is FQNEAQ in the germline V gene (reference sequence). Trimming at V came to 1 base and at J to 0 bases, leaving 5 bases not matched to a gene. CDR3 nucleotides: TGTGCCAGCAGCTTAGGGGACAGGGGCTTCACAACTAATGAAAAACTGTTTTTT. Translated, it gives CASSLGDRGFTTNEKLFF.

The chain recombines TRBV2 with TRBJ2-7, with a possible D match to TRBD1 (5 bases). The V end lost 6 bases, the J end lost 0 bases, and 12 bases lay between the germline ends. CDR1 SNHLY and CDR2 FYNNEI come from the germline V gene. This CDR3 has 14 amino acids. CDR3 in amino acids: CASSARVASYEQYF. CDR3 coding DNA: TGTGCCAGCAGCGCCAGGGTTGCCTCCTACGAGCAGTACTTC.